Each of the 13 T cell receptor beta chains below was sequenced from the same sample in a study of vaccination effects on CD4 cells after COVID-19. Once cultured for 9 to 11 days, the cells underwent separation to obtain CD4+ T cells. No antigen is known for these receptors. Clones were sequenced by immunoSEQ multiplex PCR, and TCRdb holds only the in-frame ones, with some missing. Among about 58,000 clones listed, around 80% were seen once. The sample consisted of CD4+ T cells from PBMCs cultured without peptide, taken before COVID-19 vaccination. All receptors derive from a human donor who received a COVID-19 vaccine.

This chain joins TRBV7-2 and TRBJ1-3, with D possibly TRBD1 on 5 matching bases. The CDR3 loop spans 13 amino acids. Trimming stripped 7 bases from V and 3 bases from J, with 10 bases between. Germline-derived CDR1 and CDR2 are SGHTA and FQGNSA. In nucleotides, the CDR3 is TGTGCCAGCACCTGGGACGTTGGAAACACCATATATTTT. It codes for CASTWDVGNTIYF.

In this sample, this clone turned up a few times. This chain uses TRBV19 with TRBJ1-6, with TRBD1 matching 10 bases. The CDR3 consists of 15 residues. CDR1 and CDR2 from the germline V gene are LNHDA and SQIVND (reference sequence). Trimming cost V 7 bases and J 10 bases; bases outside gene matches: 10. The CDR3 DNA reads TGTGCCAGTAAAGGGGGACAGGGGTTAAGATCACCCCTCCACTTT. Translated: CASKGGQGLRSPLHF.

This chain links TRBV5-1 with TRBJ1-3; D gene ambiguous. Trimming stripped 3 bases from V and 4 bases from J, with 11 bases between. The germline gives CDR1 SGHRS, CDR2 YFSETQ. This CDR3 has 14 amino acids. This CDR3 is CASSSSTAGNTIYF. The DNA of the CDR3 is TGCGCCAGCAGCTCCTCAACAGCAGGAAACACCATATATTTT.

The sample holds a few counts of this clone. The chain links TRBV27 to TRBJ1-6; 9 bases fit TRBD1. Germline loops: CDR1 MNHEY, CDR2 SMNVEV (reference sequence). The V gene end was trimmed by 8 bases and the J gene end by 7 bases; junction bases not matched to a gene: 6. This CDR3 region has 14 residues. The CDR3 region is CASRRDRVNSPLHF. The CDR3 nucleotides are TGTGCCAGCCGACGGGACAGGGTCAATTCACCCCTCCACTTT.

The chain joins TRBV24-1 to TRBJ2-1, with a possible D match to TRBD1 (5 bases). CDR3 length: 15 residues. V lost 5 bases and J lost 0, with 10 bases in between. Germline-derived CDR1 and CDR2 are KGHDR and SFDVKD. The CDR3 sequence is CATSVTGSSYNEQFF. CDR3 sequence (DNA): TGTGCCACCAGTGTCACAGGCAGCTCCTACAATGAGCAGTTCTTC.

DNA for the CDR3: TGCGCCAGCAGCCCAAGCGGGGGGGGTTACAATGAGCAGTTCTTC. This translates into CASSPSGGGYNEQFF. This rearrangement joins TRBV5-1 to TRBJ2-1; 10 bases are shared with TRBD2. Looked up from germline, CDR1 is SGHRS and CDR2 is YFSETQ. This CDR3 is 15 amino acids long. After removal of 4 bases from V and 4 bases from J, the junction contained 5 bases not matched to a gene. The complete variable domain, with remaining parts taken from reference TRBV5-1 and TRBJ2-1, reads KAGVTQTPRYLIKTRGQQVTLSCSPISGHRSVSWYQQTPGQGLQFLFEYFSETQRNKGNFPGRFSGRQFSNSRSEMNVSTLELGDSALYLCASSPSGGGYNEQFFGPGTRLTVL.

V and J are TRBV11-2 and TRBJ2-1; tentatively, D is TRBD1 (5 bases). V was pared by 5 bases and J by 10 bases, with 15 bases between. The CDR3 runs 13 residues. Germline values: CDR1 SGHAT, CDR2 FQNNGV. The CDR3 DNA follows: TGTGCCAGCAGCCTATTCGACAGTACGGAGCAGTTCTTC. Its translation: CASSLFDSTEQFF.

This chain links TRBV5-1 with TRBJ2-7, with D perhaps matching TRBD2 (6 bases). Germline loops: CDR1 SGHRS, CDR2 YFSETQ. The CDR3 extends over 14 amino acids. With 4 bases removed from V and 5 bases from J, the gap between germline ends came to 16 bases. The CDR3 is CASSRAGGYDEQYV. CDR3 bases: TGCGCCAGCAGCCGCGCCGGGGGATACGACGAGCAGTACGTC.

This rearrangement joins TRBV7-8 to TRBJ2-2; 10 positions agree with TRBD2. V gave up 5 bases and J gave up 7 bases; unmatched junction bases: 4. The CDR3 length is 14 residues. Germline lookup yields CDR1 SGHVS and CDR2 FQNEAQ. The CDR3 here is CASSRAGGVGELFF. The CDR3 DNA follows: TGTGCCAGCAGCCGAGCGGGGGGGGTCGGGGAGCTGTTTTTT.

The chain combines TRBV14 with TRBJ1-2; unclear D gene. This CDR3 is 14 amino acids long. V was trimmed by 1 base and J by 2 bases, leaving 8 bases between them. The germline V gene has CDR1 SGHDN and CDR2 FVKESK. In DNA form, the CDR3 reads TGTGCCAGCAGCCAAGCCGGGTCGAACTATGGCTACACCTTC. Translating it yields CASSQAGSNYGYTF.

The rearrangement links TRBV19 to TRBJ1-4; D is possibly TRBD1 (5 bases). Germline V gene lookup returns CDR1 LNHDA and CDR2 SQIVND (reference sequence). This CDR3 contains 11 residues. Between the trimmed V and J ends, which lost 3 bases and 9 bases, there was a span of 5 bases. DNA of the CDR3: TGTGCCAGTAGTATGGGACAAAAACTGTTTTTT. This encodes CASSMGQKLFF.

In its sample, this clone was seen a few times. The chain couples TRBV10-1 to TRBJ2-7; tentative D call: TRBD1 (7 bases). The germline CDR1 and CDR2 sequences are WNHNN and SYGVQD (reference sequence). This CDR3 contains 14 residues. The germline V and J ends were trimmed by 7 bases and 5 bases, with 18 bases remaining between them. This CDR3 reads CASKGRKGANEQYV. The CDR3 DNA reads TGCGCCAGCAAGGGGAGGAAGGGGGCCAACGAGCAGTACGTC.

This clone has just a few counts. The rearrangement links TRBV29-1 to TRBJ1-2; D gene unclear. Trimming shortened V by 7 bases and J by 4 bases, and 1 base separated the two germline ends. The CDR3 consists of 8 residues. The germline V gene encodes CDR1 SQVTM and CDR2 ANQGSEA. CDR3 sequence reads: CSAYGYTF. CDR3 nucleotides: TGCAGCGCCTATGGCTACACCTTC.